These 22 T cell receptor beta chains were all obtained from the same sample, sequenced in a study of T cells expressing NK-cell markers. Each CDR3 protein gets one entry in TCRdb, which reprocessed the 5' RACE reads and gives no DNA. This listing includes about 260,000 distinct CDR3 sequences. Sequenced: blood T cells: a sorted CD56 or NKG2C T cell subset, CD4+ or CD8+ T cells, or bulk PBMC T cells (not recorded which). These receptor sequences come from a man younger than 35 in good health.

The gene calls are TRBV20-1 and TRBJ2-3. From germline, CDR1 is DFQATT and CDR2 SNEGSKA (reference sequence). The CDR3 has 11 amino acids. CDR3 loop: CSAPRMDTQYF.

The rearrangement uses TRBV11-2 and TRBJ1-4; TCRdb reports TRBD1, a call that lacks DNA to check it against. The CDR3 has 15 amino acids. Germline V gives CDR1 SGHAT, CDR2 FQNNGV. The chain's CDR3 is CASSHPRQGGEKLFF.

The genes are TRBV25-1 and TRBJ2-2; no DNA is available, so the TRBD2 call from TCRdb remains unchecked. Germline CDR1 reads MGHDK; CDR2 reads SYGVNS. This CDR3 has 15 amino acids. This CDR3 is CASSGRQEYAGELFF.

The V and J genes are TRBV12-3 or TRBV12-4 and TRBJ2-5; TCRdb designates TRBD1, a call that cannot be tested without DNA. The CDR3 length is 14 residues. The CDR3 is CASSLGDRRETQYF.

The chain links TRBV29-1 to TRBJ2-3. CDR1 SQVTM and CDR2 ANQGSEA come from the germline V gene. The CDR3 spans 12 residues. CDR3 residues: CSVDEGLDTQYF.

The chain uses TRBV29-1 and TRBJ2-3. CDR1 SQVTM and CDR2 ANQGSEA come from the germline V gene. The CDR3 covers 13 residues. CDR3: CSVAGTSTDTQYF.

The CDR3 reads CASSPSLESYNEQFF. The chain carries TRBV11-2 and TRBJ2-1; TCRdb outputs TRBD2, but without DNA this stays unchecked. The CDR3 loop spans 15 amino acids. Germline V CDR1 and CDR2: SGHAT, FQNNGV. The full variable domain, in which reference TRBV11-2 and TRBJ2-1 provide the parts outside the CDR3, is EAGVAQSPRYKIIEKRQSVAFWCNPISGHATLYWYQQILGQGPKLLIQFQNNGVVDDSQLPKDRFSAERLKGVDSTLKIQPAKLEDSAVYLCASSPSLESYNEQFFGPGTRLTVL.

This chain joins TRBV20-1 and TRBJ2-5; with no DNA, the TCRdb D assignment of TRBD1 cannot be verified. Germline CDR1 and CDR2: DFQATT and SNEGSKA (reference sequence). This CDR3 is 14 amino acids long. The CDR3 protein is CSASWAGPGETQYF.

This rearrangement joins TRBV4-3 to TRBJ2-7; TCRdb's assignment of TRBD1 cannot be checked, as there is no DNA. The V gene's germline CDR1 is LGHNA and CDR2 YSLEER. CDR3 length: 14 amino acids. This CDR3 is CASSQDAGSYEQYF.

The chain joins TRBV24-1 to TRBJ2-1; as DNA is missing, the TRBD2 call by TCRdb cannot be tested. Per germline, CDR1 KGHDR and CDR2 SFDVKD. This CDR3 has 16 amino acids. CDR3 sequence reads: CATSALGLAGGGEQFF.

The chain couples TRBV21-1 to TRBJ2-3. TRBV21-1 is given as a pseudogene. The CDR3 extends over 11 amino acids. CDR3 sequence reads: CASSKDDTQYF.

The V gene is TRBV20-1, the J gene TRBJ2-3; TCRdb proposes TRBD2, but this gene call is untestable without DNA. CDR1 is DFQATT and CDR2 is SNEGSKA in the germline V gene (reference sequence). The CDR3 is 12 residues long. Here the CDR3 reads CSARLTSAAQYF.

This chain's CDR3 is CASSPKMHSPLHF. This chain links TRBV12-3 or TRBV12-4 with TRBJ1-6. CDR3 size: 13 residues.

The chain employs TRBV7-2 and TRBJ2-7; TCRdb returns TRBD1, unconfirmable since there is no DNA. Looked up from germline, CDR1 is SGHTA and CDR2 is FQGNSA. The CDR3 covers 15 residues. CDR3 protein: CASDRGGSETYEQYF.

V is TRBV19 and J is TRBJ1-5; TCRdb designates TRBD1, a call that cannot be tested without DNA. This CDR3 is 14 amino acids long. Germline-derived CDR1 and CDR2 are LNHDA and SQIVND (reference sequence). The CDR3 sequence is CASTRDSSYQPQHF.

The chain is built from TRBV19 and TRBJ2-1; TCRdb reports TRBD2, a call that lacks DNA to check it against. The CDR3 runs 15 residues. The V gene's germline CDR1 is LNHDA and CDR2 SQIVND (reference sequence). CDR3 residues: CASSQPGLAHNEQFF.

The chain recombines TRBV4-1 with TRBJ2-1; TCRdb's assignment of TRBD1 cannot be checked, as there is no DNA. CDR1 is MGHRA and CDR2 is YSYEKL in the germline V gene. This CDR3 has 17 amino acids. CDR3 in amino acids: CASSQGGRRGRWDEQFF.

The chain employs TRBV6-1 and TRBJ2-5; TCRdb selects TRBD1, and the lack of DNA leaves this call unchecked. There are 15 residues in the CDR3. CDR1 and CDR2 (germline): MNHNS, SASEGT. The CDR3 spells CASSGQGARRETQYF.

The CDR3: CASSPGTYPYEQYF. V gene TRBV28 combines with J gene TRBJ2-7. CDR3 length equals 14 residues. Germline-derived CDR1 and CDR2 are MDHEN and SYDVKM.

The rearrangement uses TRBV24-1 and TRBJ2-2; TCRdb returns TRBD1, unconfirmable since there is no DNA. CDR3 size: 15 residues. Germline lookup yields CDR1 KGHDR and CDR2 SFDVKD. The CDR3 reads CATSDGTAYTGELFF.

The chain couples TRBV7-2 to TRBJ2-2; the D gene TCRdb calls, TRBD1, cannot be checked with no DNA. Germline CDR1 and CDR2: SGHTA and FQGNSA. This CDR3 comprises 16 residues. The CDR3 is CASSLLGTVITGELFF.

The chain carries TRBV12-5 and TRBJ1-6; TCRdb's D gene call, TRBD1, goes unchecked for lack of DNA. This CDR3 contains 17 residues. CDR1 and CDR2 (germline): LGHNT, FRNRAP. The CDR3 spells CASGFPPDRSGHSPLHF. Based on the CDR3 plus reference TRBV12-5 and TRBJ1-6, the full variable domain is DARVTQTPRHKVTEMGQEVTMRCQPILGHNTVFWYRQTMMQGLELLAYFRNRAPLDDSGMPKDRFSAEMPDATLATLKIQPSEPRDSAVYFCASGFPPDRSGHSPLHFGNGTRLTVT.